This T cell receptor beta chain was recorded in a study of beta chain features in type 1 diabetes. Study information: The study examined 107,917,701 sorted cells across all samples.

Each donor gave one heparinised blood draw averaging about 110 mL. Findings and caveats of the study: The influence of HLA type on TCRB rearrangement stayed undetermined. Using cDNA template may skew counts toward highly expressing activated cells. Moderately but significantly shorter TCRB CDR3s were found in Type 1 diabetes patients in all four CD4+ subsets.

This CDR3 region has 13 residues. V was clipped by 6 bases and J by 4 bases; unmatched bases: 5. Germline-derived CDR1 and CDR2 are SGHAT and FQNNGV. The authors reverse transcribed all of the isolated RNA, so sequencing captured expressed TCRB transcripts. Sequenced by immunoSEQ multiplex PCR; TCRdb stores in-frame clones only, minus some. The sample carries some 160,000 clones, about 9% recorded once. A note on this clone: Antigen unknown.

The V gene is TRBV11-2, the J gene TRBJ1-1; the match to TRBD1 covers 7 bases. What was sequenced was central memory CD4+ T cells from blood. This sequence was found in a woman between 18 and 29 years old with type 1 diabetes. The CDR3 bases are TGTGCCAGCAGGGGGACAGCCCTCACTGAAGCTTTCTTT. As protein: CASRGTALTEAFF.